The 2 T cell receptor beta chains presented below share a single source sample, sequenced in a study of blood T cell repertoires in COVID-19. Here immunoSEQ multiplex PCR was the method, and the copy in TCRdb shows in-frame clones only, minus some. Of tens of thousands of clones in the sample, 79% were seen once. The sequencing sample was made of peripheral blood. These receptors were obtained from a man in his 60s with active or convalescent COVID-19.

J is TRBJ2-7 and V is TRBV15; TRBD1 matches at 11 bases. The germline CDR1 and CDR2 sequences are LNHNV and YYDKDF (reference sequence). The trim removed 0 bases at V and 4 bases at J, leaving 5 bases unmatched. The CDR3 spans 16 residues. The CDR3 DNA is TGTGCCACCAGCAGAGATCGGGGGACAGGGGGGTACGAGCAGTACTTC. Translating it yields CATSRDRGTGGYEQYF.

This chain joins TRBV4-2 and TRBJ2-7, with TRBD1 matching over 7 bases. The ends lost 3 bases at V and 2 bases at J; junction bases unmatched: 4. Germline lookup yields CDR1 LGHNA and CDR2 YNFKEQ. This CDR3 has 14 amino acids. DNA of the CDR3: TGTGCCAGCAGCCACCCTGACAGGGCCTACGAGCAGTACTTC. Protein: CASSHPDRAYEQYF.